This TCR beta chain was profiled in a study of T cells in Graves' hyperthyroidism and ophthalmopathy. Study-wide findings and caveats: Most thyroid clonotypes expanded above 0.001 were also detected in blood. The model's output predicted ophthalmopathy at a median of about 6.5 months prior to onset.

This clonotype came up many times. Its target is not known. The CDR3 regions of TCR beta were amplified from RNA transcripts. Primed by the HTBI set, a first-round RT-PCR was run on the TCR CDR3. Each CDR3 protein gets one entry after TCRdb re-called the multiplex PCR reads with MiXCR. The sample yields about 350,000 distinct CDR3 sequences, over 15% seen once. For ophthalmopathy patients, the Clinical Activity Score was at least 3 and the NOSPECS grade at least 4; duration was under 3 months. Each diagnosis drew on symptoms, thyroxine, TRAb, thyroid ultrasound and orbital computed tomography findings. The sequence derives from a woman between 35 and 50 years old with Graves' ophthalmopathy. Sample: blood.

The CDR3 spells CASSEPTENTEAFF. CDR3 bases: TGCGCCAGCAGCGAGCCGACAGAGAACACTGAAGCTTTCTTT. This chain joins TRBV5-1 and TRBJ1-1, with a weak D call TRBD1 (5 bases). The V end was cut by 4 bases, the J end by 1 base, with 11 bases between. Germline V gene lookup returns CDR1 SGHRS and CDR2 YFSETQ. The CDR3 covers 14 residues. Filled out from reference TRBV5-1 and TRBJ1-1, the complete variable domain reads KAGVTQTPRYLIKTRGQQVTLSCSPISGHRSVSWYQQTPGQGLQFLFEYFSETQRNKGNFPGRFSGRQFSNSRSEMNVSTLELGDSALYLCASSEPTENTEAFFGQGTRLTVV.